The next 14 T cell receptor beta chains were all read from a single sample in a study of control samples from healthy donors and cancer patients (dated by TCRdb to the early 2020s). Library method: the immunoSEQ multiplex PCR assay. This is the immuneACCESS table as TCRdb keeps it, with only in-frame sequences that have V and J called. A part of the clones is gone; compared with another copy, unresolved V genes explain less than half, and the rest is unexplained. The table for this sample lists 95,000 to 100,000 clones; 80% to 90% of them were counted only once. The top ten constitute over 6.5% of the sample. The sample comprised blood. The receptors were sampled from a man younger than 45 in good health.

This clone has just one count. The chain links TRBV4-1 to TRBJ1-5, with TRBD1 as a possible D gene (5 bases). The CDR3 runs 17 residues. Trimming took 2 bases from V and 4 from J, leaving 18 bases between them. Germline assignment: CDR1 MGHRA and CDR2 YSYEKL. The DNA of the CDR3 is TGCGCCAGCAGCCAACCACAAGGCCGCAGGGAAAATCAGCCCCAGCATTTT. It codes for CASSQPQGRRENQPQHF.

The chain has TRBV19 and TRBJ1-1, with D hard to call. CDR1 and CDR2 (germline): LNHDA, SQIVND (reference sequence). Trimming cost V 5 bases and J 1 base, with 11 bases left between them. CDR3 length: 14 residues. DNA for the CDR3: TGTGCCAGTAGTCCTACACCTAGGAACACTGAAGCTTTCTTT. Amino acids: CASSPTPRNTEAFF.

The chain uses TRBV18 and TRBJ2-5; D gene unclear. There are 11 residues in the CDR3. The V end lost 5 bases, the J end lost 7 bases, and 8 bases lay between the germline ends. CDR1 and CDR2 from the germline V gene are KGHSH and LQKENI. CDR3 in amino acids: CASSFLGTQYF. The CDR3 DNA is TGTGCCAGCTCATTCTTGGGGACCCAGTACTTC.

The chain carries TRBV5-1 and TRBJ2-1; D ambiguous. Germline assignment: CDR1 SGHRS and CDR2 YFSETQ. Trimming cost V 3 bases and J 4 bases, with 20 bases left between them. The CDR3 contains 17 residues. The CDR3 is CASSYPQAGRTYNEQFF. CDR3 DNA sequence: TGCGCCAGCAGCTACCCCCAGGCCGGGCGAACTTACAATGAGCAGTTCTTC. Drawing the rest from reference TRBV5-1 and TRBJ2-1, the complete variable domain is KAGVTQTPRYLIKTRGQQVTLSCSPISGHRSVSWYQQTPGQGLQFLFEYFSETQRNKGNFPGRFSGRQFSNSRSEMNVSTLELGDSALYLCASSYPQAGRTYNEQFFGPGTRLTVL.

The chain is built from TRBV18 and TRBJ2-1; 7 bases fit TRBD1. J lost 2 bases, V lost 2 bases, and 6 bases had no gene match. The CDR3 contains 16 residues. CDR1 and CDR2 from the germline V gene are KGHSH and LQKENI. The CDR3 loop is CASSPLGTGAYNEQFF. The CDR3 DNA sequence: TGTGCCAGCTCACCATTGGGAACAGGGGCCTACAATGAGCAGTTCTTC.

This chain uses TRBV6-6 with TRBJ1-5; a weak D match, TRBD1 (5 bases). Germline CDR1 is MNHNY and CDR2 is SVGAGI (reference sequence). The V end lost 8 bases, the J end lost 0 bases, and 17 bases lay between the germline ends. This CDR3 contains 16 residues. CDR3 protein: CASQERQTNSNQPQHF. The DNA for the CDR3 is TGTGCCAGCCAAGAGCGACAGACCAATAGCAATCAGCCCCAGCATTTT.

The chain couples TRBV5-5 to TRBJ2-7; no clear D. Germline-derived CDR1 and CDR2 are SGHKS and YYEKEE (reference sequence). Deletions cut 4 bases from V and 1 base from J, with 15 bases between. The CDR3 spans 15 residues. The CDR3 region is CASSPEIGPSYEQYF. CDR3 nucleotides: TGTGCCAGCAGCCCCGAAATAGGGCCTTCCTACGAGCAGTACTTC.

This clone came up a few times. The chain joins TRBV24-1 to TRBJ1-5; no definite D call. V was trimmed by 2 bases and J by 4 bases, leaving 8 bases between them. CDR1 KGHDR and CDR2 SFDVKD come from the germline V gene. The CDR3 extends over 14 amino acids. Here the CDR3 reads CATSDYTGNQPQHF. The CDR3 DNA sequence: TGTGCCACCAGTGATTACACGGGAAATCAGCCCCAGCATTTT.

The chain links TRBV10-2 to TRBJ2-1; 8 bases line up with TRBD1. The trim removed 8 bases at V and 3 bases at J, leaving 9 bases unmatched. The CDR3 runs to 15 residues. The germline gives CDR1 WSHSY, CDR2 SAAADI. The CDR3 sequence is CASGKTGAVYNEQFF. Here the CDR3 DNA reads TGCGCCAGCGGGAAGACAGGGGCGGTCTACAATGAGCAGTTCTTC.

The CDR3 region has the DNA TGTGCCAGCAAAGGGTCATGTCCGGGGTATGAAAAACTGTTTTTT. This translates into CASKGSCPGYEKLFF. The rearrangement links TRBV7-6 to TRBJ1-4; D unclear. The CDR3 consists of 15 residues. Germline assignment: CDR1 SGHVS and CDR2 FNYEAQ. The ends were cut back, 7 bases at V and 6 bases at J, with 18 bases in the middle. Full variable domain (remainder filled in from reference TRBV7-6 and TRBJ1-4): GAGVSQSPRYKVTKRGQDVALRCDPISGHVSLYWYRQALGQGPEFLTYFNYEAQQDKSGLPNDRFSAERPEGSISTLTIQRTEQRDSAMYRCASKGSCPGYEKLFFGSGTQLSVL.

The V call is TRBV7-2, the J call TRBJ2-7, with a weak D call TRBD2 (5 bases). Germline CDR1 reads SGHTA; CDR2 reads FQGNSA. V dropped 5 bases and J dropped 3 bases, with 11 bases sitting between them. The CDR3 has 13 amino acids. The CDR3 region is CASSPGVFYEQYF. The DNA of the CDR3 is TGTGCCAGCAGCCCCGGGGTGTTCTACGAGCAGTACTTC.

This chain uses TRBV7-9 with TRBJ2-7; 7 bases fit TRBD2. The CDR3 length is 17 residues. The V gene end was trimmed by 4 bases and the J gene end by 0 bases; junction bases not matched to a gene: 12. The V gene's germline CDR1 is SEHNR and CDR2 FQNEAQ (reference sequence). Here the CDR3 reads CASSSLASRGSSYEQYF. The CDR3 DNA reads as TGTGCCAGCAGCTCACTAGCCTCTCGCGGGAGCTCCTACGAGCAGTACTTC.

V usage is TRBV7-9 and J usage is TRBJ1-1; D may be TRBD1 (6 bases). CDR3 length: 13 residues. The ends were cut back, 4 bases at V and 4 bases at J, with 10 bases in the middle. Looked up from germline, CDR1 is SEHNR and CDR2 is FQNEAQ (reference sequence). The CDR3 loop is CASSSGESTEAFF. CDR3 coding DNA: TGTGCCAGCAGCTCAGGGGAAAGCACTGAAGCTTTCTTT.

For the CDR3, the DNA is TGTGCCAGCAGTGAACAAGGTTACACTGAAGCTTTCTTT. It translates to CASSEQGYTEAFF. V and J are TRBV6-1 and TRBJ1-1; unclear D gene. The CDR3 has 13 amino acids. V was trimmed by 2 bases and J by 3 bases, leaving 7 bases between them. Looked up from germline, CDR1 is MNHNS and CDR2 is SASEGT.